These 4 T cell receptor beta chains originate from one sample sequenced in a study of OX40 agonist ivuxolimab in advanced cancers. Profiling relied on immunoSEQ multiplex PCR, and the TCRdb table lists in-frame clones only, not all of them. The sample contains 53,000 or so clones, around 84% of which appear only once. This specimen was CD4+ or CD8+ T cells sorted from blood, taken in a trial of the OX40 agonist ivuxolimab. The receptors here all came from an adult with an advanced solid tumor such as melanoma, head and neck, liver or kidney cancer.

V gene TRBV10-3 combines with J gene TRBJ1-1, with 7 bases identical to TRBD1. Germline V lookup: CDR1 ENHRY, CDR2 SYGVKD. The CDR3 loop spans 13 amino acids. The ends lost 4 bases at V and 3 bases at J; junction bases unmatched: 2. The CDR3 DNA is TGTGCCATCAGTGCGACAGGGTACACTGAAGCTTTCTTT. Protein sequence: CAISATGYTEAFF.

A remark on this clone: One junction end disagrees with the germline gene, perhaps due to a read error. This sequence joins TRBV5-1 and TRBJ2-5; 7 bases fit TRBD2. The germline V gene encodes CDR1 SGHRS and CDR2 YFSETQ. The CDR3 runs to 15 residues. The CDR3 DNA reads TGCGCCAGCAGGTTGGCGGGGGTCTCTGAAGAGACCCAGTACTTC. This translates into CASRLAGVSEETQYF.

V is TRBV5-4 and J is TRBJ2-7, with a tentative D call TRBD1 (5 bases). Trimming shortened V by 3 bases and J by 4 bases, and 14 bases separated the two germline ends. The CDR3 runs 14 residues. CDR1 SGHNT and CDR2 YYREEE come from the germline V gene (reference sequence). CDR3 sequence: CASSSLGAGYEQYF. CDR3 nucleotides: TGTGCCAGCAGCTCCCTAGGGGCTGGGTACGAGCAGTACTTC.

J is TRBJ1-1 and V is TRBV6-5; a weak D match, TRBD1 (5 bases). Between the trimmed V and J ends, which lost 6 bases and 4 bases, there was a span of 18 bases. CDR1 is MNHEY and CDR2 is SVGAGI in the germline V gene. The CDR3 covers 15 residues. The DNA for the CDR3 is TGTGCCAGCAGAAGGGGCACGGGACTCACCACTGAAGCTTTCTTT. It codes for CASRRGTGLTTEAFF.